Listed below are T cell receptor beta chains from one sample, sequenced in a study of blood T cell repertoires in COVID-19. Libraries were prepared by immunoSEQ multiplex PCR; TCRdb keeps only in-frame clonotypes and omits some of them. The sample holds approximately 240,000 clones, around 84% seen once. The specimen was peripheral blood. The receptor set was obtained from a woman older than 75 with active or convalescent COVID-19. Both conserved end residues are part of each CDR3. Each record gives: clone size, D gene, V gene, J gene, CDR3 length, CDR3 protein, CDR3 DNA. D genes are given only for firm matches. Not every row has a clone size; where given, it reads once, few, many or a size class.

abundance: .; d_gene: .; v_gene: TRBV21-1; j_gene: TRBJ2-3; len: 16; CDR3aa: CASSAGISGPTDTQYF; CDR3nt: TGTGCCAGCAGCGCCGGGATATCAGGACCCACAGATACGCAGTATTTT
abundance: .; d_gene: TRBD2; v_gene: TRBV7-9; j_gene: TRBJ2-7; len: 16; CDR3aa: CASSPGLAVGTYEQYF; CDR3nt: TGTGCCAGCAGCCCGGGACTAGCGGTGGGAACCTACGAGCAGTACTTC
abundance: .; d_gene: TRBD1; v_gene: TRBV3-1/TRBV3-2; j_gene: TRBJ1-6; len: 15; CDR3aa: CASSQSTGYNSPLHF; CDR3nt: TGTGCCAGCAGCCAATCGACAGGGTATAATTCACCCCTCCACTTT
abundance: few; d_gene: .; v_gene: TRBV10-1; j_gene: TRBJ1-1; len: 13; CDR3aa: CASSNSMNTEAFF; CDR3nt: TGCGCCAGCAGTAACAGCATGAACACTGAAGCTTTCTTT
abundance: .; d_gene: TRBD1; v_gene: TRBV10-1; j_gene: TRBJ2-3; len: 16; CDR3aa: CASSDLAPQGVDTQYF; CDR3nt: TGCGCCAGCAGTGACCTAGCGCCACAGGGGGTAGATACGCAGTATTTT
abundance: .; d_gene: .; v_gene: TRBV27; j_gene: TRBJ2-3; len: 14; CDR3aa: CATRIGTLGDTQYF; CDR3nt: TGTGCCACCCGTATCGGGACTCTGGGAGATACGCAGTATTTT
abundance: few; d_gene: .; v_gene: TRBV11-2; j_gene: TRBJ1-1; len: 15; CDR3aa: CASSLGAGMINEAFF; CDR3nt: TGTGCCAGCAGCCTCGGAGCGGGAATGATTAATGAAGCTTTCTTT
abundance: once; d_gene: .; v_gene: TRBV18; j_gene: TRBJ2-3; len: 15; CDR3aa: CASSPGGGTTDTQYF; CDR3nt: TGTGCCAGCTCACCCGGAGGCGGGACGACAGATACGCAGTATTTT
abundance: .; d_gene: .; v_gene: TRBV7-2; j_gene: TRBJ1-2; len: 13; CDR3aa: CASSSDRFYGYTF; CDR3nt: TGTGCCAGCAGCTCGGACAGATTCTATGGCTACACCTTC
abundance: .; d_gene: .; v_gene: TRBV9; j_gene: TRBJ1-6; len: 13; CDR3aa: CASSAALNSPLHF; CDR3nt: TGTGCCAGCAGCGCCGCCCTAAATTCACCCCTCCACTTT
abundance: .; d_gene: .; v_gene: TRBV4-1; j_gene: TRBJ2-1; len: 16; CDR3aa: CASSQGPSASYNEQFF; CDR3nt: TGCGCCAGCAGCCAAGGTCCTAGCGCCTCCTACAATGAGCAGTTCTTC
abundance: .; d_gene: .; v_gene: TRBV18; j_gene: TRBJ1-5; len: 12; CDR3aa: CASSPENQPQHF; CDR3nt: TGTGCCAGCTCCCCGGAGAATCAGCCCCAGCATTTT